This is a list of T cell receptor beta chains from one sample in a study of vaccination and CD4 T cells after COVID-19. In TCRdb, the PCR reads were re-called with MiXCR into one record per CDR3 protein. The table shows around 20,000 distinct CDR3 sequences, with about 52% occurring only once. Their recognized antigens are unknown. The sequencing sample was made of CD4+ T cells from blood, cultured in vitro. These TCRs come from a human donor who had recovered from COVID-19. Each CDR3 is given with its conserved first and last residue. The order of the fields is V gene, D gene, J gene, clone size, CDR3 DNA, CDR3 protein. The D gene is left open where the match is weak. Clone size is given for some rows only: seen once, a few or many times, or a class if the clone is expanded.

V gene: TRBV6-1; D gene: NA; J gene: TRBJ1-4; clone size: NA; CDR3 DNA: TGTGCCAGCAGTGGCGGTGGGACTAATGAAAAACTGTTTTTT; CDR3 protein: CASSGGGTNEKLFF
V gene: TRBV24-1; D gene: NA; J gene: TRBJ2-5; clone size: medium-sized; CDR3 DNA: TGTGCCACCAGCCAGCGTTTCCAAGAGACCCAGTACTTC; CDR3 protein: CATSQRFQETQYF
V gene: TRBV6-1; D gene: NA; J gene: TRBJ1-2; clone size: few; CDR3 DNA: TGTGCCAGCAGCCCCCTGGAATTGGGGGGAGGTGGCTACACCTTC; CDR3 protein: CASSPLELGGGGYTF
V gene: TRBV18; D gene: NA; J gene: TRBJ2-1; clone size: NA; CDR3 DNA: TGTGCCAGCTCACCACCGGCCAACAATGAGCAGTTCTTC; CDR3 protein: CASSPPANNEQFF
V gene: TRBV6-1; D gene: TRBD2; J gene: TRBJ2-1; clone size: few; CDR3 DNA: TGTGCCAGCAGTGATAGCGGGAGAGATGAGCAGTTCTTC; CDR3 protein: CASSDSGRDEQFF
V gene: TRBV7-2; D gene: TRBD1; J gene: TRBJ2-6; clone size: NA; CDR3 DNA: TGTGCCAGCAGCGGGAACAGGGGTCCCGGGGCCAACGTCCTGACTTTC; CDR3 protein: CASSGNRGPGANVLTF
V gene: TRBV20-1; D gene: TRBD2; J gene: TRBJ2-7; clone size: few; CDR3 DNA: TGCAGTGCTGGGAGACTAGCGGGAGGGCAGGGCGAGCAGTACTTC; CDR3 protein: CSAGRLAGGQGEQYF
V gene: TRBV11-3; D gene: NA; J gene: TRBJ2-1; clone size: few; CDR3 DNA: TGTGCCAGCAGCTTGGGGTACAGTGAGCAGTTCTTC; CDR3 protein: CASSLGYSEQFF
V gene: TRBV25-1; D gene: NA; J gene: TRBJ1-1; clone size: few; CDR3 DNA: TGTGCCAGCAGCCGAAAGGGGGACACTGAAGCTTTCTTT; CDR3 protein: CASSRKGDTEAFF
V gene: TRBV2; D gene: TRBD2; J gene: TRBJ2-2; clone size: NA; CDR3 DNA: TGTGCCAGCAGTGAGTTCCTAGCGGACTTGTCGGGGGAGCTGTTTTTT; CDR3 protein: CASSEFLADLSGELFF
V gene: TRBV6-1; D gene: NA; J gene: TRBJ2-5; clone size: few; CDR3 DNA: TGTGCCATCCGCGGGGGCGCAGAGGAGACCCAGTACTTC; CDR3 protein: CAIRGGAEETQYF
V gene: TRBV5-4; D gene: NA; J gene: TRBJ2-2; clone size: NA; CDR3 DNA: TGTGCCAGCAGCTTGGCCAGGAACACCGGGGAGCTGTTTTTT; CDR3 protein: CASSLARNTGELFF
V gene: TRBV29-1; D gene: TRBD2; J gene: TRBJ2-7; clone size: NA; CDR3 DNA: TGCAGATTCCTGGGTGCGGGACTAGGGGCCTACGAGCAGTACTTC; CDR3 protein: CRFLGAGLGAYEQYF
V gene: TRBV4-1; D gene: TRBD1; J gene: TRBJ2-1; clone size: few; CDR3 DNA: TGCGCCAGCAGCCAGGCTGACAGGGCCGATGAGCAGTTCTTC; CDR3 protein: CASSQADRADEQFF